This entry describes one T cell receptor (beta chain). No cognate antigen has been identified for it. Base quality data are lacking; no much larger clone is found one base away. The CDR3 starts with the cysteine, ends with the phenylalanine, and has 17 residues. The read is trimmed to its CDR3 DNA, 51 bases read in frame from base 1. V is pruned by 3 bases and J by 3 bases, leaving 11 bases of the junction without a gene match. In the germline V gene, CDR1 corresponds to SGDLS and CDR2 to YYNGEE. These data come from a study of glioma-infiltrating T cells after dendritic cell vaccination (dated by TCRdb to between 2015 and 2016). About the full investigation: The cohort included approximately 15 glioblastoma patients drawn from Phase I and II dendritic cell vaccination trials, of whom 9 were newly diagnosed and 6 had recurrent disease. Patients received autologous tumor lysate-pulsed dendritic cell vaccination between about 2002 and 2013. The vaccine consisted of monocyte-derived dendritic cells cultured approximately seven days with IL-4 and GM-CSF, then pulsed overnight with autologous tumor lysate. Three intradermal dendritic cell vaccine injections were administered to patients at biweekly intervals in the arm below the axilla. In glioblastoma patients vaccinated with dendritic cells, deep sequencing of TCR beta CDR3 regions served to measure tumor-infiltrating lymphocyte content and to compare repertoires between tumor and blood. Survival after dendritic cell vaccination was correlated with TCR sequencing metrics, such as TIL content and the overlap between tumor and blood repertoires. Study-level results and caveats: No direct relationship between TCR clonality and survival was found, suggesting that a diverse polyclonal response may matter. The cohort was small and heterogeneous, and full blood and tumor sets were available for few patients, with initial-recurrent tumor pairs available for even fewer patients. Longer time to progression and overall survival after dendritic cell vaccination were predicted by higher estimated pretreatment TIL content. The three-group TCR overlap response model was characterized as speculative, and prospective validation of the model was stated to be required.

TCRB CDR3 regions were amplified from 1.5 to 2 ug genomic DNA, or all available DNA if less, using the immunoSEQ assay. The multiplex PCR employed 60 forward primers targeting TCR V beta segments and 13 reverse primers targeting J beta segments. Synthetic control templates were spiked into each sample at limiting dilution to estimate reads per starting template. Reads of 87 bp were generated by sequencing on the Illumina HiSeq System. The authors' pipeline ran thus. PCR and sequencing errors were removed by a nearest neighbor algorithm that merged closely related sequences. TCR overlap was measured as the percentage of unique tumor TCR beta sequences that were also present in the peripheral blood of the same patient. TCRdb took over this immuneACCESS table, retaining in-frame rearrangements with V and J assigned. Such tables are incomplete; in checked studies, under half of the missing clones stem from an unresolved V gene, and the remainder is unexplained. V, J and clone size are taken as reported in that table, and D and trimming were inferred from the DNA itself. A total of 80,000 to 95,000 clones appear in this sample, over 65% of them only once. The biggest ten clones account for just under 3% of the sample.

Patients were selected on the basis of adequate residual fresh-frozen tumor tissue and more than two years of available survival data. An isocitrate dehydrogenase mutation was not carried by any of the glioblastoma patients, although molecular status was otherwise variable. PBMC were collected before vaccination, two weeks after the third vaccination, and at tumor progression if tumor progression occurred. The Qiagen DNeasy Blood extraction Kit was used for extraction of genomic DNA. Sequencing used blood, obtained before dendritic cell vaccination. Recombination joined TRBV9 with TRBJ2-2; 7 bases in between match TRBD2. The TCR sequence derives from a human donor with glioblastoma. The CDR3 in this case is CASSATQAGIDTGELFF. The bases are TGTGCCAGCAGCGCAACTCAAGCGGGAATCGACACCGGGGAGCTGTTTTTT.